The 32 T cell receptor beta chains given below trace back to one sample, sequenced in a study of cytomegalovirus exposure and HLA in healthy donors. Both 60 Vbeta primers and 13 Jbeta primers went into the PCR. Here immunoSEQ multiplex PCR was the method, and the copy in TCRdb shows in-frame clones only, minus some. The table has more than 150,000 clones, roughly three quarters seen once; the top ten hold less than 2.5%. The specimen was PBMCs. The receptors here all came from a woman aged 25 to 39 in good health and CMV-seropositive.

The genes are TRBV5-1 and TRBJ2-2; D gene unclear. The ends were cut back, 1 base at V and 4 bases at J, with 8 bases in the middle. Germline CDR1 SGHRS, CDR2 YFSETQ. The CDR3 runs to 14 residues. The CDR3 is CASSLQITTGELFF. Here the CDR3 DNA reads TGCGCCAGCAGCTTGCAGATAACCACCGGGGAGCTGTTTTTT.

The rearrangement joins TRBV5-4 to TRBJ2-3; 12 nucleotides align to TRBD2. This CDR3 spans 16 amino acids. Germline V CDR1 and CDR2: SGHNT, YYREEE (reference sequence). V was clipped by 5 bases and J by 3 bases; unmatched bases: 7. The CDR3 bases are TGTGCCAGCAGTTCTAGCGGGGGGGCCTCAACAGATACGCAGTATTTT. Protein product: CASSSSGGASTDTQYF.

The V call is TRBV2, the J call TRBJ2-5, with a weak D call TRBD2 (6 bases). The germline V gene has CDR1 SNHLY and CDR2 FYNNEI. V was clipped by 6 bases and J by 5 bases, with 13 bases between them. CDR3 size: 13 residues. The CDR3: CASSRDREETQYF. CDR3 coding DNA: TGTGCCAGCAGCCGGGACCGGGAGGAGACCCAGTACTTC.

V is TRBV2 and J is TRBJ1-1; D is perhaps TRBD1 (6 bases). With 7 bases removed from V and 0 bases from J, the gap between germline ends came to 15 bases. Germline assignment: CDR1 SNHLY and CDR2 FYNNEI. The CDR3 length is 15 residues. CDR3 region: CASTPGGGLNTEAFF. The DNA of the CDR3 is TGTGCCAGCACCCCGGGCGGGGGGCTGAACACTGAAGCTTTCTTT.

V is TRBV4-1 and J is TRBJ1-5; 7 bases are shared with TRBD1. V shed 4 bases and J 3 bases; nucleotides not matched to a gene: 3. The CDR3 loop spans 14 amino acids. Germline CDR1 MGHRA, CDR2 YSYEKL. CDR3 amino acids: CASSRTGFNQPQHF. CDR3 coding DNA: TGCGCCAGCAGCCGGACAGGATTCAATCAGCCCCAGCATTTT.

CDR3 DNA sequence: TGCGCCAGCAGTGAAGGGGACAACTACAATGAGCAGTTCTTC. It specifies CASSEGDNYNEQFF. V usage is TRBV10-2 and J usage is TRBJ2-1; tentative D call: TRBD1 (6 bases). Between the trimmed V and J ends, which lost 3 bases and 3 bases, there was a span of 9 bases. The germline V gene encodes CDR1 WSHSY and CDR2 SAAADI. The CDR3 is 14 residues long.

The chain is built from TRBV4-3 and TRBJ1-3; no clear D gene. In germline, CDR1 is LGHNA, CDR2 YSLEER. V gave up 1 base and J gave up 1 base, with 14 bases separating them. The CDR3 runs 17 residues. In nucleotides, the CDR3 is TGCGCCAGCAGCCAAGGGGCCTTCAGCGGGTCTGGAAACACCATATATTTT. It specifies CASSQGAFSGSGNTIYF.

CDR3 region: CASSLDQGGGNSPLHF. DNA for the CDR3: TGTGCCAGCAGCTTAGATCAAGGCGGCGGGAATTCACCCCTCCACTTT. The V and J genes are TRBV11-2 and TRBJ1-6; no clear D. This CDR3 contains 16 residues. Germline V gene sequence: CDR1 SGHAT, CDR2 FQNNGV. The V gene lost 0 bases and the J gene lost 7 bases, with 13 bases spanning the gap.

The gene calls are TRBV7-6 and TRBJ2-2, with D possibly being TRBD1 (5 bases). CDR1 is SGHVS and CDR2 is FNYEAQ in the germline V gene. V lost 1 base to trimming and J lost 1 base, with 7 bases between them. This CDR3 has 15 amino acids. CDR3 sequence reads: CASSLGTGNTGELFF. CDR3 nucleotide sequence: TGTGCCAGCAGCTTAGGCACAGGGAACACCGGGGAGCTGTTTTTT.

V is TRBV6-6 and J is TRBJ1-1, with unresolved D. CDR1 is MNHNY and CDR2 is SVGAGI in the germline V gene (reference sequence). Between the trimmed V and J ends, which lost 7 bases and 5 bases, there was a span of 14 bases. The CDR3 is 13 residues long. The CDR3 protein is CASIPVRETEAFF. The CDR3 nucleotides read TGTGCCAGCATCCCTGTCCGGGAGACTGAAGCTTTCTTT.

This clone was found a few times. The chain combines TRBV11-2 with TRBJ2-5, with TRBD2 matching 9 bases. The CDR3 contains 15 residues. CDR1 and CDR2 from the germline V gene are SGHAT and FQNNGV. V was clipped by 3 bases and J by 5 bases; unmatched bases: 7. CDR3 sequence: CASSFGGGARETQYF. The CDR3 nucleotides read TGTGCCAGCAGCTTTGGCGGGGGGGCCCGGGAGACCCAGTACTTC.

The table lists this clone with many counts. This chain links TRBV27 with TRBJ2-2; no firm D call. Trimming removed 1 base from V and 5 bases from J, with 8 bases in between. This CDR3 comprises 14 residues. Germline loops: CDR1 MNHEY, CDR2 SMNVEV (reference sequence). The DNA of the CDR3 is TGTGCCAGCAGTTTATGGGCACGGACCGGGGAGCTGTTTTTT. Protein sequence: CASSLWARTGELFF.

In the case of this clone: Other DNA sequences from this sample encode an identical CDR3 as well. The J gene is TRBJ2-5, the V gene TRBV7-2, with D uncertain. V lost 4 bases, J lost 2 bases, and 2 bases lay in between. Germline CDR1 and CDR2: SGHTA and FQGNSA. This CDR3 is 11 amino acids long. CDR3 sequence: CASSSQETQYF. For the CDR3, the DNA is TGTGCCAGCAGCTCTCAAGAGACCCAGTACTTC. Based on the CDR3 plus reference TRBV7-2 and TRBJ2-5, the full variable domain is GAGVSQSPSNKVTEKGKDVELRCDPISGHTALYWYRQSLGQGLEFLIYFQGNSAPDKSGLPSDRFSAERTGGSVSTLTIQRTQQEDSAVYLCASSSQETQYFGPGTRLLVL.

This chain uses TRBV7-2 with TRBJ2-3; D is uncertain. Trimming removed 2 bases at V and 5 bases at J, with 11 bases between. This CDR3 spans 14 amino acids. CDR1 SGHTA and CDR2 FQGNSA come from the germline V gene. CDR3 loop: CASSLLTVLDTQYF. The CDR3 DNA reads TGTGCCAGCAGCTTACTTACGGTCCTAGATACGCAGTATTTT.

The V and J genes are TRBV13 and TRBJ2-5, with 9 bases matching TRBD1. J lost 0 bases, V lost 6 bases, and 8 bases had no gene match. Germline lookup yields CDR1 PRHDT and CDR2 FYEKMQ (reference sequence). The CDR3 is 16 residues long. The CDR3 loop reads CASRLRTGVYQETQYF. The CDR3 nucleotides read TGTGCCAGCAGGTTAAGGACAGGGGTGTACCAAGAGACCCAGTACTTC.

The gene calls are TRBV9 and TRBJ1-4; D is unclear. CDR3 length equals 15 residues. Germline values: CDR1 SGDLS, CDR2 YYNGEE. V was shortened by 4 bases and J by 1 base, with 11 bases between the two germline ends. CDR3 nucleotides: TGTGCCAGCAGCCCCCTCCCGGGAACTAATGAAAAACTGTTTTTT. Residues: CASSPLPGTNEKLFF.

The chain joins TRBV28 to TRBJ1-1; possible D gene TRBD1, 5 bases. The germline V gene encodes CDR1 MDHEN and CDR2 SYDVKM. Trimming left V 5 bases short and J 1 base short, with 11 bases between. There are 14 residues in the CDR3. The CDR3 loop reads CASSPGGTNTEAFF. CDR3 bases: TGTGCCAGCAGTCCCGGGGGGACGAACACTGAAGCTTTCTTT.

Details on this clone: Other DNA variants within this sample encode the same CDR3. V usage is TRBV28 and J usage is TRBJ2-7, with D tentatively TRBD2 (6 bases). CDR1 is MDHEN and CDR2 is SYDVKM in the germline V gene. The CDR3 length is 15 residues. V was shortened by 6 bases and J by 2 bases, with 17 bases between the two germline ends. CDR3 sequence: CASSPGPRRAYEQYF. CDR3 nucleotides: TGTGCCAGCAGCCCCGGACCCCGGAGGGCCTACGAGCAGTACTTC.

This sequence joins TRBV28 and TRBJ2-1, with 8 bases that match TRBD1. Germline values: CDR1 MDHEN, CDR2 SYDVKM. Losses at the gene ends were 4 bases for V and 5 bases for J; bases not matched to a gene: 4. The CDR3 has 14 residues. For the CDR3, the DNA is TGTGCCAGCAGTTCCGCACAGGGGGACAATGAGCAGTTCTTC. Translating gives CASSSAQGDNEQFF.

This clone was counted only a few times. The rearrangement links TRBV7-2 to TRBJ1-1; D is undetermined. The CDR3 length is 13 residues. Per the germline V gene, CDR1 is SGHTA and CDR2 is FQGNSA. Between the trimmed V and J ends, which lost 2 bases and 3 bases, there was a span of 7 bases. CDR3 sequence reads: CASSLTEYTEAFF. In DNA, the CDR3 is TGTGCCAGCAGCTTAACAGAATACACTGAAGCTTTCTTT. The variable domain in full, with the rest retrieved from reference TRBV7-2 and TRBJ1-1, is GAGVSQSPSNKVTEKGKDVELRCDPISGHTALYWYRQSLGQGLEFLIYFQGNSAPDKSGLPSDRFSAERTGGSVSTLTIQRTQQEDSAVYLCASSLTEYTEAFFGQGTRLTVV.

The genes are TRBV5-1 and TRBJ2-3; 8 bases line up with TRBD2. The CDR3 contains 15 residues. V lost 1 base to trimming and J lost 7 bases; unmatched junction nucleotides: 8. Germline CDR1 is SGHRS and CDR2 is YFSETQ. In nucleotides, the CDR3 is TGCGCCAGCAGCTTGATTAGCGGGGAGGGGCATACGCAGTATTTT. Encoded protein: CASSLISGEGHTQYF.

The rearrangement joins TRBV4-1 to TRBJ2-1, with TRBD2 matching 7 bases. Trimming cost V 1 base and J 3 bases; bases outside gene matches: 9. This CDR3 region has 17 residues. Germline CDR1 is MGHRA and CDR2 is YSYEKL. The CDR3 bases are TGCGCCAGCAGCCAAGTCCGTGGGGGGGTCCACTACAATGAGCAGTTCTTC. It specifies CASSQVRGGVHYNEQFF.

This clone has more than one count but fewer than ten. The chain combines TRBV10-3 with TRBJ1-5, with D possibly TRBD1 on 5 matching bases. CDR3 size: 12 residues. Deletions cut 4 bases from V and 6 bases from J, with 7 bases between. Per germline, CDR1 ENHRY and CDR2 SYGVKD. CDR3 coding DNA: TGTGCCATCAGTGGCACAGGTCAGCCCCAGCATTTT. This translates into CAISGTGQPQHF.

V gene TRBV5-1 combines with J gene TRBJ2-2; D gene ambiguous. This CDR3 is built from 18 residues. Trimming took 0 bases from V and 3 from J, leaving 18 bases between them. The germline CDR1 and CDR2 sequences are SGHRS and YFSETQ. CDR3 amino acids: CASSLGKTFPPHTGELFF. For the CDR3, the DNA is TGCGCCAGCAGCTTGGGCAAGACTTTCCCCCCACACACCGGGGAGCTGTTTTTT.

The rearrangement uses TRBV10-1 and TRBJ2-3, with D possibly TRBD1 on 6 matching bases. Trimming pared 8 bases from V and 7 bases from J, leaving 13 bases between. The germline CDR1 and CDR2 sequences are WNHNN and SYGVQD (reference sequence). This CDR3 is 12 amino acids long. The CDR3 here is CASGGEGNTQYF. In DNA form, the CDR3 reads TGCGCCAGCGGGGGCGAGGGAAATACGCAGTATTTT.

The chain combines TRBV4-1 with TRBJ1-5; D gene unclear. The germline V gene has CDR1 MGHRA and CDR2 YSYEKL. The CDR3 has 14 residues. Trimming pared 3 bases from V and 4 bases from J, leaving 10 bases between. The CDR3 sequence: CASSQPQANQPQHF. The CDR3, as DNA: TGCGCCAGCAGCCAGCCCCAGGCTAATCAGCCCCAGCATTTT.

The chain recombines TRBV6-6 with TRBJ2-7, with unresolved D. Trimming took off 7 bases at V and 2 bases at J, with 6 bases between the two ends. The CDR3 loop spans 11 amino acids. From germline, CDR1 is MNHNY and CDR2 SVGAGI (reference sequence). CDR3 sequence: CASTHTYEQYF. The CDR3, as DNA: TGTGCCAGCACCCACACCTACGAGCAGTACTTC.

J is TRBJ1-6 and V is TRBV7-2; no definite D call. The CDR3 contains 17 residues. Germline CDR1 is SGHTA and CDR2 is FQGNSA. Deletions cut 1 base from V and 9 bases from J, with 19 bases between. The CDR3 nucleotides read TGTGCCAGCAGCTTAGGAGGCGGCGCGGGCGGCGGTTCACCCCTCCACTTT. Translation: CASSLGGGAGGGSPLHF.

Remarks on this clone: The same CDR3 is also encoded by other DNA sequences in this sample. The V and J genes are TRBV6-5 and TRBJ2-7; TRBD2 aligns across 11 bases. Germline CDR1 is MNHEY and CDR2 is SVGAGI. The V gene end was trimmed by 0 bases and the J gene end by 3 bases; junction bases not matched to a gene: 4. This CDR3 has 16 residues. The CDR3 spells CASSYSLAGGSYEQYF. DNA for the CDR3: TGTGCCAGCAGTTACTCCCTAGCGGGGGGCAGCTACGAGCAGTACTTC.

A few counts support this clone. The J gene is TRBJ2-1, the V gene TRBV6-6, with 7 bases matching TRBD2. The CDR3 is 14 residues long. J was trimmed by 5 bases and V by 2 bases; bases with no gene match: 3. CDR1 MNHNY and CDR2 SVGAGI come from the germline V gene (reference sequence). The CDR3 DNA reads as TGTGCCAGCAGTTACCCCGGGGGGAACAATGAGCAGTTCTTC. As protein: CASSYPGGNNEQFF.

V usage is TRBV28 and J usage is TRBJ2-5; 15 bases fit TRBD2. Per germline, CDR1 MDHEN and CDR2 SYDVKM. CDR3 length: 18 amino acids. V shed 6 bases, J shed 5 bases, and the junction held 13 bases outside the gene matches. The CDR3 coding sequence is TGTGCCAGCAGCACCTCAGGACTAGCGGGGGGGCCCTTGGAGACCCAGTACTTC. Translated, it gives CASSTSGLAGGPLETQYF. Full variable domain (outside the CDR3, taken from reference TRBV28 and TRBJ2-5): DVKVTQSSRYLVKRTGEKVFLECVQDMDHENMFWYRQDPGLGLRLIYFSYDVKMKEKGDIPEGYSVSREKKERFSLILESASTNQTSMYLCASSTSGLAGGPLETQYFGPGTRLLVL.

This clone was recorded once. The V call is TRBV7-6, the J call TRBJ1-2; possibly TRBD1 for D (5 bases). V was pared by 4 bases and J by 4 bases, with 16 bases between. Germline V gene data show CDR1 as SGHVS and CDR2 as FNYEAQ. CDR3 size: 15 residues. CDR3 in amino acids: CASSSQPDSTYGYTF. CDR3 in DNA: TGTGCCAGCAGCTCACAGCCCGACAGCACCTATGGCTACACCTTC. The whole variable domain, filled in from reference TRBV7-6 and TRBJ1-2, reads GAGVSQSPRYKVTKRGQDVALRCDPISGHVSLYWYRQALGQGPEFLTYFNYEAQQDKSGLPNDRFSAERPEGSISTLTIQRTEQRDSAMYRCASSSQPDSTYGYTFGSGTRLTVV.